What follows are 9 T cell receptor beta chains derived from one specimen sequenced in a study of cytomegalovirus exposure and HLA in healthy donors. Primers: 60 Vbeta forward and 13 Jbeta reverse. Some clones are missing from TCRdb's copy, which holds only in-frame ones; the method was immunoSEQ multiplex PCR. The sample gives around 85,000 clones, roughly 75% of which show up once; approximately 7.9% is in the top ten. Input material: PBMCs. The receptors come from a man in his thirties or forties in good health and CMV-seronegative.

The table lists this clone with a few counts. This sequence joins TRBV18 and TRBJ1-4, with TRBD1 matching 10 bases. This CDR3 comprises 17 residues. The V gene's germline CDR1 is KGHSH and CDR2 LQKENI. After removal of 3 bases from V and 8 bases from J, the junction contained 12 bases not matched to a gene. This CDR3 is CASSPTPGQGKYEKLFF. CDR3 nucleotides: TGTGCCAGCTCACCGACCCCGGGACAGGGGAAGTACGAAAAACTGTTTTTT.

This rearrangement joins TRBV25-1 to TRBJ1-1, with 8 bases aligning to TRBD1. This CDR3 is built from 16 residues. Looked up from germline, CDR1 is MGHDK and CDR2 is SYGVNS. The ends lost 5 bases at V and 2 bases at J; junction bases unmatched: 10. The CDR3 is CASSTDREGINTEAFF. DNA of the CDR3: TGTGCCAGCAGTACGGACAGGGAGGGAATAAACACTGAAGCTTTCTTT.

This clone came up a few times. This sample also contains other DNA sequences that code for the same CDR3. This chain connects TRBV6-4 to TRBJ2-3, with a possible D match to TRBD2 (6 bases). This CDR3 region has 16 residues. The V end was cut by 0 bases, the J end by 2 bases, with 12 bases between. Germline CDR1 MRHNA, CDR2 SNTAGT. The CDR3 here is CASSDSSGGATDTQYF. CDR3 nucleotide sequence: TGTGCCAGCAGTGACTCCAGTGGAGGGGCCACAGATACGCAGTATTTT.

The chain recombines TRBV5-1 with TRBJ2-2, with D uncertain. Germline CDR1 and CDR2: SGHRS and YFSETQ. This CDR3 comprises 14 residues. Trimming cost V 4 bases and J 5 bases, with 12 bases left between them. CDR3 sequence: CASSGGDGTGELFF. The DNA of the CDR3 is TGCGCCAGCAGCGGCGGTGATGGGACCGGGGAGCTGTTTTTT.

This clone was seen only a few times. V usage is TRBV14 and J usage is TRBJ1-2; no definite D call. The CDR3 covers 13 residues. V was shortened by 4 bases and J by 6 bases, with 12 bases between the two germline ends. Germline CDR1 reads SGHDN; CDR2 reads FVKESK. Here the CDR3 DNA reads TGTGCCAGCAGCCGAGCCGGGGTCCATGGCTACACCTTC. Its protein is CASSRAGVHGYTF. Full variable domain (outside the CDR3, taken from reference TRBV14 and TRBJ1-2): EAGVTQFPSHSVIEKGQTVTLRCDPISGHDNLYWYRRVMGKEIKFLLHFVKESKQDESGMPNNRFLAERTGGTYSTLKVQPAELEDSGVYFCASSRAGVHGYTFGSGTRLTVV.

CDR3 DNA: TGTGCCAGCTCACCAATGGCAGGGGATAGCACAGATACGCAGTATTTT. Protein product: CASSPMAGDSTDTQYF. The V and J genes are TRBV18 and TRBJ2-3; possible D gene TRBD1, 6 bases. Germline CDR1 KGHSH, CDR2 LQKENI. V shed 2 bases and J shed 0 bases, with 12 bases lying between them. There are 16 residues in the CDR3.

The rearrangement joins TRBV5-1 to TRBJ2-1, with 9 bases that match TRBD2. V lost 1 base and J lost 8; bases outside the gene matches: 7. Per the germline V gene, CDR1 is SGHRS and CDR2 is YFSETQ. This CDR3 region has 15 residues. CDR3 in DNA: TGCGCCAGCAGCTTGCGGGCTAGCGGGATGGATGAGCAGTTCTTC. It codes for CASSLRASGMDEQFF.

The CDR3 DNA reads as TGTGCCAGCAGCCAAGAGGGGATAGCGGGAGATGTAACCTACGAGCAGTACTTC. It encodes CASSQEGIAGDVTYEQYF. V is TRBV4-2 and J is TRBJ2-7; 9 bases agree with TRBD2. With 0 bases clipped from V and 2 bases from J, the junction kept 11 bases outside the gene matches. The germline V gene has CDR1 LGHNA and CDR2 YNFKEQ. CDR3 length: 18 amino acids.

V gene TRBV7-2 combines with J gene TRBJ2-5; TRBD1 matches at 7 bases. This CDR3 comprises 15 residues. V lost 3 bases, J lost 2 bases, and 6 bases stayed unmatched. CDR1 and CDR2 from the germline V gene are SGHTA and FQGNSA. CDR3 sequence: CASSFLGTVQETQYF. CDR3 coding DNA: TGTGCCAGCAGCTTCCTCGGGACAGTACAAGAGACCCAGTACTTC.